The T cell receptor (beta chain) under discussion was sequenced for a study of CD8+CD57+ T cells in acquired aplastic anemia (dated by TCRdb to the late 2010s). For context, the study as a whole: A mean of roughly 2.9 ug of DNA, ranging from roughly 0.2 to 30 ug, was extracted from sorted CD4+ and CD8+ cells. A CD8+CD57+ expansion meant a frequency higher than the mean frequency seen in healthy subjects.

Expansion of CD8+CD57+ cells had been shown by flow cytometry in the patients chosen for sequencing. Every patient had severe acquired aplastic anemia, diagnosed using the International Study of Aplastic Anemia and Agranulocytosis and Camitta criteria. No therapy had been received by the patients at the time of blood sampling. The study deep-sequenced TCR repertoires of sorted CD4+ and CD8+ blood T cells from severe aplastic anemia patients and healthy subjects. In the USA, patient enrollment took place under clinicaltrials.gov protocols 00001620, 01623167, 00001397, 00071045, 00081523 and 00961064. Ficoll-Paque density gradient centrifugation was used to isolate peripheral blood mononuclear cells. CD4+ and CD8+ T cells were sorted by FACS or magnetic beads before DNA extraction. CDR1 SEHNR and CDR2 FQNEAQ are derived from the germline V gene (reference sequence). Including cysteine and phenylalanine, the CDR3 has 16 amino acids. This entry keeps only the CDR3 DNA: 48 bases, framed from base 1. Trimming costs V 1 base and J 2 bases, and their ends lie 13 bases apart.

In its sample, this clonotype was seen many times. It lacks a known antigen. No base quality values were provided; no much bigger clone lies one nucleotide off. Study-level results and caveats: Between patients and healthy controls, no significant difference in CD8+ Simpson's diversity was found (P=0.060). Around 31 CD8+ CDR3 sequences were shared between patients and controls but appeared highly expressed in patients and within their immunodominant clones.

TCR beta VDJ combination and CDR3 sequence profiling used genomic DNA as the template. TCR repertoire sequencing was run on an Illumina HiSeq 2000. As for the authors' bioinformatics: TRBV/TRBJ rearrangement plots, CDR3 size and DJ length profiles, and Simpson's diversity index were used to assess repertoires. The most abundant DNA sequence in the deep sequencing data was taken as the immunodominant clone. CDR3 amino acid sequences were screened for sharing across subjects and compared with published repertoires and the VDJdb database. TCRdb reran the public reads through fastp at Q25 and MiXCR, keeping productive beta chains. Rows with one shared CDR3 protein collapse into an entry with the most common genes and DNA. The V and J calls, along with clone size, are taken from TCRdb and not from the paper's own processing. The sample table holds 150,000 to 200,000 distinct CDR3 sequences, of which under 55% were seen once. Together, the top ten hold 0.85% to 1.3% of the sample.

This TCR was sampled from a human donor with aplastic anemia. In this chain, TRBV7-9 is recombined with TRBJ2-3; the D gene is tentatively TRBD1 or TRBD2, each matching 6 bases. The sequencing input was sorted CD4+, CD8+, or CD8+CD57+ T cells (not recorded which) from PBMCs. Read as DNA, the sequence is TGTGCCAGCAGCTTAGAGGGGGGCAAGTCCACAGATACGCAGTATTTT. It codes for CASSLEGGKSTDTQYF.